The clone carrying this T cell receptor beta chain showed up just a few times. Its antigen is unknown. Trimming cost V 5 bases and J 5 bases, with 15 bases left between them. Germline V gene lookup returns CDR1 MNHEY and CDR2 SMNVEV (reference sequence). This CDR3 spans 14 amino acids. The data derive from a study of cytomegalovirus exposure and HLA in healthy donors. Study outcomes and limitations: The investigators catalogued about 170 TCR beta chains as cytomegalovirus-associated.

Amplification used 60 Vbeta primers and 13 Jbeta primers. This table comes from immunoSEQ multiplex PCR, and its TCRdb copy is limited to in-frame clones, with some not included. Of about 36,000 clones in the sample, 60% to 75% are singletons; the top ten hold approximately 7%. The sample comprised PBMCs. The chain carries TRBV27 and TRBJ1-1; D possibly corresponds to TRBD1 (5 bases). This clonotype was sampled from a man aged 25-45 years in good health and CMV-seronegative. CDR3 DNA sequence: TGTGCCAGCAGTCCTGCGTGGGGGAGGACTGAAGCTTTCTTT. It specifies CASSPAWGRTEAFF.